The TCR beta chain described here comes from a study of response to subunit inactivated influenza vaccine. Findings of the study overall: Authors suggested that a seasonal influenza vaccination recruits few new T cells each time.

This clonotype was detected ten times or more. Its antigen remains unidentified. Germline CDR1 and CDR2: SGHKS and YYEKEE (reference sequence). The J segment lost 2 bases and the V segment lost 5 bases, leaving 9 bases of the junction unmatched. There are 15 residues in the CDR3. TCRdb re-derived calls from the RT-PCR reads in MiXCR, one entry per CDR3 protein. The sample consists of approximately 500,000 distinct CDR3 sequences, approximately 13% of them appearing once. The genes are TRBV5-5 and TRBJ1-2; the match to TRBD1 covers 7 bases. Sequencing used PBMCs from blood, obtained 45 days after vaccination. The sequence derives from a middle-aged man who received an inactivated influenza vaccine. The CDR3 coding sequence is TGTGCCAGCAGGATGACCCAGGGGGAGAACTATGGCTACACCTTC. This sequence encodes CASRMTQGENYGYTF. The complete variable domain, with remaining parts taken from reference TRBV5-5 and TRBJ1-2, reads DAGVTQSPTHLIKTRGQQVTLRCSPISGHKSVSWYQQVLGQGPQFIFQYYEKEERGRGNFPDRFSARQFPNYSSELNVNALLLGDSALYLCASRMTQGENYGYTFGSGTRLTVV.